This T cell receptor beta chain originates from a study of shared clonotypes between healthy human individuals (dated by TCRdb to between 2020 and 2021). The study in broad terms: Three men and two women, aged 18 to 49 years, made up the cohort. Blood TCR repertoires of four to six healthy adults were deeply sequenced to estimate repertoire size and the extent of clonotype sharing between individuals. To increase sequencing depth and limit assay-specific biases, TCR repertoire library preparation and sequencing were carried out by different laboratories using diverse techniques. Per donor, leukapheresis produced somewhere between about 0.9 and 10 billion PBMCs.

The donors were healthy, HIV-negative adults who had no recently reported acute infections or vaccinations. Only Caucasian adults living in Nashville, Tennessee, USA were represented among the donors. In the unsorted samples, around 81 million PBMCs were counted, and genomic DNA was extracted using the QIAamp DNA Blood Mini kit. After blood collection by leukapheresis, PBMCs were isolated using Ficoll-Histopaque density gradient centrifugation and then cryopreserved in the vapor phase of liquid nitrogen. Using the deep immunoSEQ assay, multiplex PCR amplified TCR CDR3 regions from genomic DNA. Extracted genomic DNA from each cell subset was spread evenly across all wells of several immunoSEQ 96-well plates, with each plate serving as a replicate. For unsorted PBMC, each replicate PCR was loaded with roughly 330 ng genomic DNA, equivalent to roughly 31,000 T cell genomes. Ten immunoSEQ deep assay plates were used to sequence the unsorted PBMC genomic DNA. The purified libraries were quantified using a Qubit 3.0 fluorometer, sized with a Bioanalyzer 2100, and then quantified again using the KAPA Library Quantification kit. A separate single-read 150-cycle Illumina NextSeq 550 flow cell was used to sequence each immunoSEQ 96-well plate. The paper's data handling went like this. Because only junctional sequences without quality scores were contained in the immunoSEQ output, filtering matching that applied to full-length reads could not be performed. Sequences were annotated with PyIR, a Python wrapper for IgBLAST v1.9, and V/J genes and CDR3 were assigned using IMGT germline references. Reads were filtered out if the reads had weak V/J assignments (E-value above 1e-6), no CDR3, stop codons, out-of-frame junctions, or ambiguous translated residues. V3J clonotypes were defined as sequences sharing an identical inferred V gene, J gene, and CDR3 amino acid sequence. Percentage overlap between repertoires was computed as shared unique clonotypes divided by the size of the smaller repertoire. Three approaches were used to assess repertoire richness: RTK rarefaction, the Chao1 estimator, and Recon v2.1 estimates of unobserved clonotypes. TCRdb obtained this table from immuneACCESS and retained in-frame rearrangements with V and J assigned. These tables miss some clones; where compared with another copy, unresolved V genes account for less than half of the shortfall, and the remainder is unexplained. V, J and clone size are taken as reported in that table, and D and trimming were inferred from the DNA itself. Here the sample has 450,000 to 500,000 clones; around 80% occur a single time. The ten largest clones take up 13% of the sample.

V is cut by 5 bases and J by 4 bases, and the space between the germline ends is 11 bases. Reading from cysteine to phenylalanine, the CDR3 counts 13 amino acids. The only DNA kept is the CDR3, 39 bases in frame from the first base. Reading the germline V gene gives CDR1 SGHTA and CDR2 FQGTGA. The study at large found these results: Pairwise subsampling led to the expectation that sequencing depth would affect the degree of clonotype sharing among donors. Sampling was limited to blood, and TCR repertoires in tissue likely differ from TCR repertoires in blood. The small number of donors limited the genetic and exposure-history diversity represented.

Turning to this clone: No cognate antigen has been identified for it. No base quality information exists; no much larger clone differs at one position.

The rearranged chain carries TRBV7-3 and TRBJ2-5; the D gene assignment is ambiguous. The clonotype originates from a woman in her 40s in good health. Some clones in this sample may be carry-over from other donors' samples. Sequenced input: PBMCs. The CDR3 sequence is CASSQVARETQYF. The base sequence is TGTGCCAGCAGCCAAGTTGCTAGAGAGACCCAGTACTTC. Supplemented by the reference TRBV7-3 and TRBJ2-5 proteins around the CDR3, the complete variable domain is GAGVSQTPSNKVTEKGKYVELRCDPISGHTALYWYRQSLGQGPEFLIYFQGTGAADDSGLPNDRFFAVRPEGSVSTLKIQRTERGDSAVYLCASSQVARETQYFGPGTRLLVL.